This T cell receptor beta chain originates from a study of blood T cells in healthy people across ages. Total RNA was extracted at no less than 5 micrograms per sample. Through a sample-barcoded 5' primer and a J-beta primer mix, a second PCR was run for about 6 to 11 cycles. MiXCR was run by TCRdb on the 5' RACE reads, yielding one entry per CDR3 protein. The sample carries about a million distinct CDR3 sequences, roughly 48% recorded once. This clonotype was seen a few times. The antigen is undetermined. V shed 3 bases and J shed 3 bases, with 11 bases lying between them. CDR1 is SQVTM and CDR2 is ANQGSEA in the germline V gene. CDR3 length equals 13 residues. Study conclusions and caveats: Long-lived donors exceeded aged donors in naive CD4+ cells and diversity. Diversity estimated from one million T cells was considered an underestimate. Donor CMV status, an unknown factor, possibly confounded changes in expanded clonotypes.

This clonotype originated in a man between 25 and 39 years old in good health. The material sequenced was blood. This chain connects TRBV29-1 to TRBJ1-2; D is ambiguous. The DNA for the CDR3 is TGCAGCGTTGACCGATCCTACGACTATGGCTACACCTTC. Translation gives CSVDRSYDYGYTF.